The present entry profiles one TCR beta chain with its context. The sample is drawn from a study of blood T cell repertoires in COVID-19. Study context: Material from acute and convalescent COVID-19 was sourced from the United States, Italy and Spain. From T cells, B-cell-depleted T cells, or PBMCs came the material, which was cDNA or gDNA.

V shed 4 bases and J 5 bases; nucleotides not matched to a gene: 8. CDR3 length: 15 residues. Germline values: CDR1 SGDLS, CDR2 YYNGEE. Per the original methods: Amplifying reference gene primers gave estimates of nucleated cell counts. Repertoires were generated with immunoSEQ multiplex PCR, while TCRdb's copy carries only in-frame clones and drops some. The V and J calls and the clone size are those of that table, but D and trimming were determined from the DNA. The sample shows 150,000 to 200,000 clones, about 82% of them seen only once. The receptor was derived from a woman aged 25 to 39 with acute or convalescent COVID-19. The sequenced material came from peripheral blood. The genes are TRBV9 and TRBJ1-2, with 10 bases aligning to TRBD1. Here the CDR3 DNA reads TGTGCCAGCAGCCGCCCCACGGGACAGGGGTATGGCTACACCTTC. Protein product: CASSRPTGQGYGYTF.